This T cell receptor beta chain was captured in a study of cytomegalovirus exposure and HLA in healthy donors. Study-level results: According to an earlier analysis, most TCR beta V segments yielded productive rearrangements about 87% or about 30% of the time. The likely origin of a cluster of highly shared sequence variants was a sequencing artifact. Indistinguishable V segments such as TRBV6-2 and TRBV6-3 were excluded.

60 Vbeta and 13 Jbeta primers were used in PCR. Under the authors' procedure: Later analysis identified tens of millions of unique TCR beta chains, 9 million to 13 million shared. Profiling relied on immunoSEQ multiplex PCR, and the TCRdb table lists in-frame clones only, not all of them. V and J calls and clone size come straight from that table; D and trimming were deduced from the DNA. The repertoire shows about 72,000 clones; the top ten hold roughly 15%. CDR1 and CDR2 from the germline V gene are KGHSH and LQKENI. The CDR3 covers 17 residues. The J segment lost 3 bases and the V segment lost 4 bases, leaving 8 bases of the junction unmatched. Notes on this clone: Its antigen remains unidentified.

The clonotype comes from a man aged 50 to 60 in good health and CMV-seropositive. The chain has TRBV18 and TRBJ2-7; 14 bases line up with TRBD2. Sequenced sample: PBMCs. The CDR3, as DNA: TGTGCCAGCTCACTCGGGACTAGCGGGAGCCCGCACTACGAGCAGTACTTC. It is translated as CASSLGTSGSPHYEQYF.